Listed here are 29 T cell receptor beta chains from one sample, sequenced in a study of T cells after yellow fever vaccination. TCRdb itself ran the 5' RACE reads through MiXCR, one entry per CDR3 protein. The sample carries approximately 450,000 distinct CDR3 sequences, roughly a sixth recorded once. Here the sequenced sample was PBMCs, taken before the yellow fever booster vaccination. The receptors shown here come from a man aged 18-30 years who received the YFV17D yellow fever vaccine.

This clonotype turned up a few times. V and J are TRBV6-2 or TRBV6-3 and TRBJ2-5, with D possibly TRBD2 on 7 matching bases. The V gene's germline CDR1 is MNHEY and CDR2 SVGEGT. The CDR3 loop spans 14 amino acids. Trimming took off 8 bases at V and 5 bases at J, with 18 bases between the two ends. CDR3 bases: TGTGCCAGCCAGAGTCGGGGGGCCTTTGAGACCCAGTACTTC. Translation: CASQSRGAFETQYF.

The chain recombines TRBV29-1 with TRBJ2-2; 7 bases align to TRBD1. There are 14 residues in the CDR3. CDR1 and CDR2 from the germline V gene are SQVTM and ANQGSEA. The J segment lost 0 bases and the V segment lost 5 bases, leaving 3 bases of the junction unmatched. The DNA of the CDR3 is TGCAGCGTTCGTGGGACAGCGAACACCGGGGAGCTGTTTTTT. It translates to CSVRGTANTGELFF.

The rearrangement joins TRBV6-1 to TRBJ1-5, with 8 nucleotides matching TRBD1. After removal of 6 bases from V and 3 bases from J, the junction contained 10 bases not matched to a gene. The CDR3 covers 16 residues. Germline lookup yields CDR1 MNHNS and CDR2 SASEGT. Written as DNA, the CDR3 is TGTGCCAGCAGGAAAACCGGGACAGGCCACAATCAGCCCCAGCATTTT. Translated, it gives CASRKTGTGHNQPQHF.

V and J are TRBV4-3 and TRBJ2-6; no reliable D call. This CDR3 region has 16 residues. The V end was cut by 4 bases, the J end by 1 base, with 11 bases between. Germline V gene data show CDR1 as LGHNA and CDR2 as YSLEER. Here the CDR3 reads CASSLLVQSGANVLTF. The CDR3 DNA is TGCGCCAGCAGCCTCCTCGTGCAGTCTGGGGCCAACGTCCTGACTTTC.

This rearrangement joins TRBV29-1 to TRBJ2-5; 7 bases map to TRBD1. Trimming took 7 bases from V and 5 from J; bases not matched to a gene: 10. Germline CDR1 SQVTM, CDR2 ANQGSEA. CDR3 size: 13 residues. CDR3 nucleotides: TGCAGCGCTATGACAGGGTGGCTGGAGACCCAGTACTTC. Translated: CSAMTGWLETQYF.

In its sample, this clonotype was seen a few times. This chain uses TRBV10-3 with TRBJ2-6, with 9 bases aligning to TRBD1. With V trimmed by 7 bases and J by 0 bases, 13 bases remained unmatched. The CDR3 length is 19 residues. Germline V gene lookup returns CDR1 ENHRY and CDR2 SYGVKD. The CDR3 DNA reads TGTGCCATCATTGCAGGACAGGGGCTACGGAGCTCTGGGGCCAACGTCCTGACTTTC. Translation gives CAIIAGQGLRSSGANVLTF.

There are many counts of this clonotype. CDR3 in amino acids: CASRKSGSSYEQYF. The CDR3 bases are TGTGCCAGCAGAAAGTCGGGGAGCTCCTACGAGCAGTACTTC. The chain couples TRBV7-2 to TRBJ2-7, with D maybe TRBD2 (5 bases). The germline V and J ends were trimmed by 6 bases and 0 bases, with 12 bases remaining between them. The CDR3 has 14 residues. CDR1 SGHTA and CDR2 FQGNSA come from the germline V gene.

The DNA of the CDR3 is TGTGCCAGCAGTGAAGACGATACACAGGCTTTCTTT. This sequence encodes CASSEDDTQAFF. V and J are TRBV2 and TRBJ1-1; D is uncertain. From germline, CDR1 is SNHLY and CDR2 FYNNEI. The CDR3 contains 12 residues. Trimming cost V 1 base and J 11 bases, with 11 bases left between them.

The chain carries TRBV6-1 and TRBJ1-1, with D possibly TRBD1 on 6 matching bases. CDR1 is MNHNS, CDR2 SASEGT, per germline. The CDR3 length is 14 residues. Between the trimmed V and J ends, which lost 7 bases and 2 bases, there was a span of 14 bases. The CDR3 nucleotides read TGTGCCAGCACCCCCTCCAGGGGAAACACTGAAGCTTTCTTT. As protein: CASTPSRGNTEAFF.

The V gene is TRBV19, the J gene TRBJ1-5, with D unclear. V was clipped by 3 bases and J by 7 bases, with 7 bases between them. Germline V lookup: CDR1 LNHDA, CDR2 SQIVND (reference sequence). This CDR3 has 12 amino acids. The CDR3 loop is CASSMGLQPQHF. For the CDR3, the DNA is TGTGCCAGTAGTATGGGGTTACAGCCCCAGCATTTT.

This rearrangement joins TRBV27 to TRBJ2-3; weak D call: TRBD2 (6 bases). Germline V gene lookup returns CDR1 MNHEY and CDR2 SMNVEV (reference sequence). The CDR3 contains 16 residues. V lost 2 bases, J lost 0 bases, and 12 bases lay in between. CDR3 region: CASSLIGGASTDTQYF. In DNA, the CDR3 is TGTGCCAGCAGTTTAATAGGCGGGGCGAGCACAGATACGCAGTATTTT.

The table lists this clonotype with many counts. This chain joins TRBV5-1 and TRBJ2-1; 9 nucleotides agree with TRBD1. J gave up 4 bases and V 4 bases, and 3 bases lay outside the gene matches. Germline V gene data show CDR1 as SGHRS and CDR2 as YFSETQ. CDR3 length: 14 residues. CDR3: CASSQGTGYNEQFF. The CDR3 bases are TGCGCCAGCAGCCAAGGGACAGGGTACAATGAGCAGTTCTTC.

The V call is TRBV7-9, the J call TRBJ2-5; D is undetermined. This CDR3 region has 13 residues. Trimming removed 7 bases from V and 4 bases from J, with 13 bases in between. Germline V gene lookup returns CDR1 SEHNR and CDR2 FQNEAQ (reference sequence). The DNA of the CDR3 is TGTGCCAGCAAACGGACGGAACTAGAGACCCAGTACTTC. It yields the protein CASKRTELETQYF.

This clonotype was detected only a few times. V gene TRBV9 combines with J gene TRBJ2-1; D might be TRBD2 (5 bases). V dropped 0 bases and J dropped 6 bases, with 7 bases sitting between them. The length of the CDR3 is 13 residues. CDR1 is SGDLS, CDR2 YYNGEE, per germline. CDR3 in DNA: TGTGCCAGCAGCGTAGCTAGCCGCAATGAGCAGTTCTTC. Its translation is CASSVASRNEQFF.

V usage is TRBV4-3 and J usage is TRBJ2-4; 8 nucleotides align to TRBD2. Germline CDR1 reads LGHNA; CDR2 reads YSLEER. Trimming took 0 bases from V and 4 from J; bases not matched to a gene: 5. This CDR3 is 16 amino acids long. In DNA, the CDR3 is TGCGCCAGCAGCCAAGATCTCGGGGGGGTTAAAAACATTCAGTACTTC. The encoded protein is CASSQDLGGVKNIQYF.

V is TRBV5-5 and J is TRBJ2-1, with 8 bases matching TRBD1. J lost 8 bases, V lost 3 bases, and 4 bases had no gene match. The CDR3 contains 13 residues. Germline V lookup: CDR1 SGHKS, CDR2 YYEKEE (reference sequence). CDR3 nucleotide sequence: TGTGCCAGCAGCTGGGGACAGGTTCATGAGCAGTTCTTC. This encodes CASSWGQVHEQFF.

The V gene is TRBV5-1, the J gene TRBJ2-5; D is perhaps TRBD1 or TRBD2 (7 bases each). The V gene lost 4 bases and the J gene lost 1 base, with 17 bases spanning the gap. The CDR3 has 16 residues. Germline values: CDR1 SGHRS, CDR2 YFSETQ. The CDR3 spells CASSRQGGAIQETQYF. CDR3 bases: TGCGCCAGCAGCCGTCAGGGGGGGGCCATCCAAGAGACCCAGTACTTC.

The chain combines TRBV6-5 with TRBJ1-6; D not resolved. The germline V gene encodes CDR1 MNHEY and CDR2 SVGAGI. Trimming took 5 bases from V and 10 from J, leaving 15 bases between them. The CDR3 extends over 14 amino acids. CDR3 nucleotides: TGTGCCAGCAGTCGAGACCGGCTAGAGTCACCCCTCCACTTT. Protein sequence: CASSRDRLESPLHF.

Only a few counts were recorded for this clonotype. The rearrangement links TRBV6-1 to TRBJ2-7; perhaps TRBD1 as D (6 bases). The germline V gene has CDR1 MNHNS and CDR2 SASEGT. This CDR3 comprises 15 residues. V was clipped by 7 bases and J by 3 bases, with 19 bases between them. DNA of the CDR3: TGTGCCAGCACAGGGGTGTCTAGCCTGGTCTACGAGCAGTACTTC. This sequence encodes CASTGVSSLVYEQYF.

This rearrangement joins TRBV18 to TRBJ2-3; D ambiguous. The CDR3 is 15 residues long. Germline CDR1 KGHSH, CDR2 LQKENI. With 0 bases removed from V and 2 bases from J, the gap between germline ends came to 9 bases. The CDR3 is CASSPPVVSTDTQYF. The CDR3 region has the DNA TGTGCCAGCTCACCACCGGTCGTTTCCACAGATACGCAGTATTTT. The full variable domain, its missing parts supplied by reference TRBV18 and TRBJ2-3, is NAGVMQNPRHLVRRRGQEARLRCSPMKGHSHVYWYRQLPEEGLKFMVYLQKENIIDESGMPKERFSAEFPKEGPSILRIQQVVRGDSAAYFCASSPPVVSTDTQYFGPGTRLTVL.

The chain has TRBV12-3 or TRBV12-4 and TRBJ1-1; 12 nucleotides align to TRBD1. Germline trimming cut 5 bases from V and 2 bases from J; bases unmatched to any gene: 15. The CDR3 contains 19 residues. CDR3 amino acids: CASSRDRGRRGEYNTEAFF. In DNA form, the CDR3 reads TGTGCCAGCAGTCGGGACAGGGGGCGCCGGGGGGAATACAACACTGAAGCTTTCTTT.

This clonotype was detected a few times. The rearrangement uses TRBV29-1 and TRBJ2-1, with TRBD2 matching 7 bases. Germline CDR1 and CDR2: SQVTM and ANQGSEA. Trimming cost V 2 bases and J 6 bases; bases outside gene matches: 4. This CDR3 is 13 amino acids long. CDR3 sequence (DNA): TGCAGCGTTGAACTAGCGGAGGTCAATGAGCAGTTCTTC. It yields the protein CSVELAEVNEQFF.

The rearrangement links TRBV6-1 to TRBJ2-3; possible D gene TRBD2, 6 bases. V gave up 3 bases and J gave up 6 bases, with 13 bases separating them. The CDR3 runs to 14 residues. Germline loops: CDR1 MNHNS, CDR2 SASEGT. In nucleotides, the CDR3 is TGTGCCAGCAGTGAGGGGGGAAGAGTGGATACGCAGTATTTT. Amino acid sequence: CASSEGGRVDTQYF.

This clonotype was seen only a few times. The chain joins TRBV25-1 to TRBJ1-6, with D possibly TRBD1 on 6 matching bases. Germline-derived CDR1 and CDR2 are MGHDK and SYGVNS. V was clipped by 2 bases and J by 7 bases, with 9 bases between them. This CDR3 comprises 14 residues. The CDR3 sequence: CASSEQGSNSPLHF. CDR3 bases: TGTGCCAGCAGTGAACAGGGGTCGAATTCACCCCTCCACTTT.

This clonotype was observed a handful of times. The chain's CDR3 is CASSLAGFGTDTQYF. CDR3 nucleotides: TGTGCCAGCAGCTTGGCAGGCTTTGGGACAGATACGCAGTATTTT. The genes are TRBV7-3 and TRBJ2-3, with D unclear. V lost 3 bases, J lost 3 bases, and 13 bases lay in between. Germline CDR1 SGHTA, CDR2 FQGTGA. This CDR3 has 15 amino acids.

This clonotype was counted many times. V usage is TRBV4-1 and J usage is TRBJ2-3; 10 positions match TRBD2. Germline trimming cut 2 bases from V and 2 bases from J; bases unmatched to any gene: 1. Germline-derived CDR1 and CDR2 are MGHRA and YSYEKL. The CDR3 is 15 residues long. CDR3 in amino acids: CASSQLAGDTDTQYF. The DNA of the CDR3 is TGCGCCAGCAGCCAACTAGCGGGGGACACAGATACGCAGTATTTT.

The CDR3 nucleotides read TGCGCCAGCAGCTCTGGACAGGGGAGGCACGGGGCCAACGTCCTGACTTTC. Its protein product is CASSSGQGRHGANVLTF. The gene calls are TRBV5-1 and TRBJ2-6; 9 positions agree with TRBD1. CDR3 length: 17 amino acids. Unmatched junction bases numbered 8, after V lost 3 bases and J lost 4 bases. The germline gives CDR1 SGHRS, CDR2 YFSETQ. Complete variable domain (other parts from reference TRBV5-1 and TRBJ2-6): KAGVTQTPRYLIKTRGQQVTLSCSPISGHRSVSWYQQTPGQGLQFLFEYFSETQRNKGNFPGRFSGRQFSNSRSEMNVSTLELGDSALYLCASSSGQGRHGANVLTFGAGSRLTVL.

This clonotype has only a few counts. V gene TRBV2 combines with J gene TRBJ1-1; no reliable D call. V lost 0 bases and J lost 5, with 13 bases in between. CDR1 SNHLY and CDR2 FYNNEI come from the germline V gene. The CDR3 contains 15 residues. The CDR3 DNA reads as TGTGCCAGCAGTGAAGCGCTTGTTCAGTGGACTGAAGCTTTCTTT. This translates into CASSEALVQWTEAFF.

The sample holds a few counts of this clonotype. The chain couples TRBV4-1 to TRBJ1-1; D ambiguous. This CDR3 has 14 residues. CDR1 is MGHRA and CDR2 is YSYEKL in the germline V gene. V was trimmed by 2 bases and J by 7 bases, leaving 14 bases between them. The CDR3 spells CASSQTSVRIEAFF. CDR3 sequence (DNA): TGCGCCAGCAGCCAAACGAGCGTCAGAATTGAAGCTTTCTTT.